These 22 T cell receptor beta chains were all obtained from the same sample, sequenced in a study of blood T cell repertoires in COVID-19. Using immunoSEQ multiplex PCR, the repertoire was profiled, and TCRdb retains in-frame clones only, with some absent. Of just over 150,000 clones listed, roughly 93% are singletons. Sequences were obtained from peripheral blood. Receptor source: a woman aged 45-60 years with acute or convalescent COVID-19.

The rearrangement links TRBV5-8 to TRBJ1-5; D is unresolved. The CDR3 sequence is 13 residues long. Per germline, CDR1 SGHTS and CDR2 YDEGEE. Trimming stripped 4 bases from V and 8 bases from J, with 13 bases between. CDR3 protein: CASSPGTNEPQHF. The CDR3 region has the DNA TGTGCCAGCAGCCCGGGAACCAACGAGCCCCAGCATTTT. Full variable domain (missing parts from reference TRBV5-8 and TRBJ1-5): EAGVTQSPTHLIKTRGQQATLRCSPISGHTSVYWYQQALGLGLQFLLWYDEGEERNRGNFPPRFSGRQFPNYSSELNVNALELEDSALYLCASSPGTNEPQHFGDGTRLSIL.

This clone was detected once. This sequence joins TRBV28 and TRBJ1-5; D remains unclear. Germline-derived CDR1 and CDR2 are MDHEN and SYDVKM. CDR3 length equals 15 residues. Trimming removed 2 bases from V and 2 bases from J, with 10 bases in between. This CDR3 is CASSLTLSGNQPQHF. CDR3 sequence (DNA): TGTGCCAGCAGTTTAACCCTAAGCGGCAATCAGCCCCAGCATTTT.

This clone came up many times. CDR3 protein: CASSRRDRQKFSGNTIYF. The DNA of the CDR3 is TGTGCCAGCAGCCGCCGGGACAGGCAGAAATTCTCTGGAAACACCATATATTTT. V gene TRBV28 combines with J gene TRBJ1-3; 8 nucleotides align to TRBD1. The CDR3 loop spans 18 amino acids. V was clipped by 6 bases and J by 0 bases; unmatched bases: 13. CDR1 and CDR2 from the germline V gene are MDHEN and SYDVKM.

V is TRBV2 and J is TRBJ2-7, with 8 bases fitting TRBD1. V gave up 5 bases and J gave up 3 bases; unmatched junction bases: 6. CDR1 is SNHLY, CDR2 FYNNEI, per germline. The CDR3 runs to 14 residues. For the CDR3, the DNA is TGTGCCAGCAGTACAGGGACAGGATTCTACGAGCAGTACTTC. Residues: CASSTGTGFYEQYF.

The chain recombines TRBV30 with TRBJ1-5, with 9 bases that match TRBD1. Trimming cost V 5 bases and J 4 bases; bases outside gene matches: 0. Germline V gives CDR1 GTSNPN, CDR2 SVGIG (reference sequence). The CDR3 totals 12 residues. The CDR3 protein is CAWGQGNQPQHF. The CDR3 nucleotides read TGTGCCTGGGGACAGGGGAATCAGCCCCAGCATTTT.

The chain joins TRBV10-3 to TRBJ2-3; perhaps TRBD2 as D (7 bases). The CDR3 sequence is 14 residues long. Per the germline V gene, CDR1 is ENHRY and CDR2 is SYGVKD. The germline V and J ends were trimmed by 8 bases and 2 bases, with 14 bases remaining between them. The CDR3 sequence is CAISPGGITDTQYF. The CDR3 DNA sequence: TGTGCCATCTCTCCGGGGGGCATCACAGATACGCAGTATTTT.

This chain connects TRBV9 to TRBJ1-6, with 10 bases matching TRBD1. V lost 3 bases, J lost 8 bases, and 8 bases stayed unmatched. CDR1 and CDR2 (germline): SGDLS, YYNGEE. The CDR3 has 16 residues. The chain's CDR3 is CASSALSGTGDSPLHF. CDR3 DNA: TGTGCCAGCAGCGCCCTTTCCGGGACAGGGGATTCACCCCTCCACTTT.

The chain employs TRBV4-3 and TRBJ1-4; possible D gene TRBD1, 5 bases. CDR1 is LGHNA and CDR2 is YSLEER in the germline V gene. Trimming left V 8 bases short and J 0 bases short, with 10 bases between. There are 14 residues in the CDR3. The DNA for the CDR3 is TGCGCCAGCGCCTTGGACACAACTAATGAAAAACTGTTTTTT. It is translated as CASALDTTNEKLFF.

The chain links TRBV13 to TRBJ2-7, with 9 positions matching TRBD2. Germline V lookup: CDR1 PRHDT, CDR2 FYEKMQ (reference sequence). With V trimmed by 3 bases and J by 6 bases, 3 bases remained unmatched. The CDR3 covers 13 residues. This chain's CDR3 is CASSLGLAAEQYF. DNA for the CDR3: TGTGCCAGCAGCTTGGGACTAGCCGCCGAGCAGTACTTC.

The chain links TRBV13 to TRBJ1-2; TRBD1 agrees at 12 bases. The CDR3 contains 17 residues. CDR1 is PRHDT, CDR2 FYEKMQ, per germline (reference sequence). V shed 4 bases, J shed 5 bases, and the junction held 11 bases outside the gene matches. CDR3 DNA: TGTGCCAGCAGCTCCGGGACAGGGGGCGATTATCGATATGGCTACACCTTC. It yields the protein CASSSGTGGDYRYGYTF.

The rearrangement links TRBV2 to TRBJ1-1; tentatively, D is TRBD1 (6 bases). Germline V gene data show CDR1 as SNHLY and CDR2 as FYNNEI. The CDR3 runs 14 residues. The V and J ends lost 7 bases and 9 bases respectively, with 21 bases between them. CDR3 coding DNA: TGTGCCAGCAACGGCTCCCCTGCCACAGGGAAAGCTTTCTTT. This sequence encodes CASNGSPATGKAFF.

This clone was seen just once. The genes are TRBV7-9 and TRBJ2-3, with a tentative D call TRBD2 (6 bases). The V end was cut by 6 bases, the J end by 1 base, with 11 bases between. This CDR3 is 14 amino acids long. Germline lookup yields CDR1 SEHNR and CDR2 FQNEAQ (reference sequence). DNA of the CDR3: TGTGCCAGCAGACCCTGGGGGGGCACAGATACGCAGTATTTT. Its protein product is CASRPWGGTDTQYF.

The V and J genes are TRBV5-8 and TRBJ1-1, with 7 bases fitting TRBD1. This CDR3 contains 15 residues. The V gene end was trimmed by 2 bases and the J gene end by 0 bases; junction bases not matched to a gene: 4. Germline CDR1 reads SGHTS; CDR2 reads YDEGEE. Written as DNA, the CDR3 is TGTGCCAGCAGCTTTGGGGGACAGTTGAACACTGAAGCTTTCTTT. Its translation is CASSFGGQLNTEAFF.

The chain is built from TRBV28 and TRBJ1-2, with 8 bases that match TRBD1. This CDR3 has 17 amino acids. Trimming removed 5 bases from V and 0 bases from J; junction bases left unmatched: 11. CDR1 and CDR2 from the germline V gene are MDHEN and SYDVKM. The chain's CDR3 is CASSIRQGSRSNYGYTF. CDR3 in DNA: TGTGCCAGCAGTATCCGACAGGGGAGTAGGTCTAACTATGGCTACACCTTC.

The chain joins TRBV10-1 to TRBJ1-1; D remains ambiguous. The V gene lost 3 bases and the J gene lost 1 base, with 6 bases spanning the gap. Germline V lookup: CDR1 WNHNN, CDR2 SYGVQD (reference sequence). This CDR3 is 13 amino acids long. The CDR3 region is CASSDPGNTEAFF. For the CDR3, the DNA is TGCGCCAGCAGTGACCCGGGGAACACTGAAGCTTTCTTT.

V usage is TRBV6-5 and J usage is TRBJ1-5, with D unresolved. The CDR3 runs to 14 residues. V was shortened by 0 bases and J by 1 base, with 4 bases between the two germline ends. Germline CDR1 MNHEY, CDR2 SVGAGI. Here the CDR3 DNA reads TGTGCCAGCAGTTACTCGAGGAGCAATCAGCCCCAGCATTTT. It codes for CASSYSRSNQPQHF.

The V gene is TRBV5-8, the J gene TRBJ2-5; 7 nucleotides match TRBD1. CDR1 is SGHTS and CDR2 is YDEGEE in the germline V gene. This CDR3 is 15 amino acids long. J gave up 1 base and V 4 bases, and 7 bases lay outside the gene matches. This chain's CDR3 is CASSPGQNTQETQYF. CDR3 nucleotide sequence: TGTGCCAGCAGCCCGGGACAGAATACCCAAGAGACCCAGTACTTC.

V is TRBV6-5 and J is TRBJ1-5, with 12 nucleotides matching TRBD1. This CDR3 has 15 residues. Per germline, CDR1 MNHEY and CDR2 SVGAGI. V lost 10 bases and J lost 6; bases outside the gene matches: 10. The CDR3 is CATAGQGAVGQPQHF. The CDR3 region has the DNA TGTGCCACCGCGGGACAGGGGGCTGTAGGTCAGCCCCAGCATTTT.

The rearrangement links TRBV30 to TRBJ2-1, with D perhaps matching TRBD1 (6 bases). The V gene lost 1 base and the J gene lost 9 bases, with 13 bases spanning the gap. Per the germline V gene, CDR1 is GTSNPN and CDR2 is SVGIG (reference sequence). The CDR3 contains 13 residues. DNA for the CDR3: TGTGCCTGGAGTGCAGGGGTTTGGGGTGAGCAGTTCTTC. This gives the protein CAWSAGVWGEQFF.

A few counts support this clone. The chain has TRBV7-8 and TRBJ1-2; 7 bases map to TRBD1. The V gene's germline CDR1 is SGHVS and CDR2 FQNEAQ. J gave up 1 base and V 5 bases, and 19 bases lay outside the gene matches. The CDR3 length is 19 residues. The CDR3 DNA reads TGTGCCAGCAGCCCTTTACCGGGACAGAAAAGAGTCGGTAACTATGGCTACACCTTC. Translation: CASSPLPGQKRVGNYGYTF. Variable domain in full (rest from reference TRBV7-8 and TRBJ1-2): GAGVSQSPRYKVAKRGQDVALRCDPISGHVSLFWYQQALGQGPEFLTYFQNEAQLDKSGLPSDRFFAERPEGSVSTLKIQRTQQEDSAVYLCASSPLPGQKRVGNYGYTFGSGTRLTVV.

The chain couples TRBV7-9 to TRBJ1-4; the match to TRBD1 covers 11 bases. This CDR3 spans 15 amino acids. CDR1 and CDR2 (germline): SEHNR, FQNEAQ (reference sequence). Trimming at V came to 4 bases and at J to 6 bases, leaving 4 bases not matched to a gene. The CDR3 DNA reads TGTGCCAGCAGCTGGGGGACAGGGGGTCATGAAAAACTGTTTTTT. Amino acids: CASSWGTGGHEKLFF.

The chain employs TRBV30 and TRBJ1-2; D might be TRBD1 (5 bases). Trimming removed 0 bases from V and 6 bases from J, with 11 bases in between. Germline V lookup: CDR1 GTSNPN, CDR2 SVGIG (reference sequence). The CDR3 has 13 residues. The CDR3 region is CAWSVQAGNGYTF. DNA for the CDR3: TGTGCCTGGAGTGTACAGGCAGGGAATGGCTACACCTTC.